The next 28 T cell receptor beta chains were all read from a single sample in a study of T cell repertoires in cytomegalovirus infection. One entry per CDR3 protein results from TCRdb running MiXCR on the reads. The sample holds a few hundred thousand distinct CDR3 sequences, roughly 9% seen once. The sequencing sample was made of PBMCs. The receptors here all came from a human donor in good health (CMV status not recorded). Some clones in this sample may be carry-over from other donors' samples.

This sequence joins TRBV2 and TRBJ2-7; TRBD2 might be the D (5 bases). Trimming took off 3 bases at V and 1 base at J, with 13 bases between the two ends. Germline CDR1 and CDR2: SNHLY and FYNNEI. This CDR3 contains 15 residues. CDR3 DNA: TGTGCCAGCAGTGATCGTCTAGCCTATTCCTACGAGCAGTACTTC. It encodes CASSDRLAYSYEQYF.

The chain links TRBV29-1 to TRBJ2-5; D possibly uses TRBD1 or TRBD2 (5 bases each). In germline, CDR1 is SQVTM, CDR2 ANQGSEA. The germline V and J ends were trimmed by 6 bases and 2 bases, with 16 bases remaining between them. This CDR3 has 14 amino acids. In DNA form, the CDR3 reads TGCAGCGTACAACCGGGACGGAGGCAAGAGACCCAGTACTTC. Its protein product is CSVQPGRRQETQYF.

This clonotype was seen ten or more times. The chain links TRBV5-1 to TRBJ1-3, with TRBD1 as a possible D gene (5 bases). The CDR3 totals 15 residues. Germline-derived CDR1 and CDR2 are SGHRS and YFSETQ. Trimming pared 1 base from V and 4 bases from J, leaving 12 bases between. The CDR3 DNA reads TGCGCCAGCAGCTTGACTAGGGGAGGAGGAAACACCATATATTTT. This codes for CASSLTRGGGNTIYF.

This clonotype was detected many times. CDR3 residues: CASSPRTVPMNTEAFF. In nucleotides, the CDR3 is TGTGCCAGCAGCCCGCGGACAGTGCCAATGAACACTGAAGCTTTCTTT. The rearrangement uses TRBV3-1 and TRBJ1-1, with D possibly TRBD1 on 6 matching bases. The ends were cut back, 4 bases at V and 0 bases at J, with 15 bases in the middle. The CDR3 length is 16 residues. CDR1 LGHDT and CDR2 YNNKEL come from the germline V gene (reference sequence).

At least ten counts were recorded for this clonotype. The chain is built from TRBV7-2 and TRBJ1-6, with D tentatively TRBD1 (6 bases). The CDR3 is 14 amino acids. Germline values: CDR1 SGHTA, CDR2 FQGNSA. The ends were cut back, 2 bases at V and 11 bases at J, with 13 bases in the middle. The CDR3 protein is CASSLKAGGTPLHF. CDR3 coding DNA: TGTGCCAGCAGCTTAAAGGCGGGGGGCACACCCCTCCACTTT.

The genes are TRBV6-2 or TRBV6-3 and TRBJ2-3; TRBD2 matches at 14 bases. This CDR3 is built from 15 residues. Germline assignment: CDR1 MNHEY and CDR2 SVGEGT. Trimming cost V 8 bases and J 2 bases; bases outside gene matches: 3. CDR3 nucleotide sequence: TGTGCCAGCGGACTAGCGGGGGGCTTCACAGATACGCAGTATTTT. Translation: CASGLAGGFTDTQYF.

There are a few counts of this clonotype. The chain is built from TRBV5-1 and TRBJ2-1; TRBD2 matches at 7 bases. Germline V lookup: CDR1 SGHRS, CDR2 YFSETQ. The CDR3 extends over 15 amino acids. V trimming: 0 bases; J trimming: 6 bases; junction bases outside the gene matches: 6. CDR3 in DNA: TGCGCCAGCAGCTTGGGAAGCGGGGTCACCAATGAGCAGTTCTTC. Translation: CASSLGSGVTNEQFF.

The sample holds many counts of this clonotype. J is TRBJ2-1 and V is TRBV6-1; D gene uncertain. Germline-derived CDR1 and CDR2 are MNHNS and SASEGT. The CDR3 consists of 15 residues. V was clipped by 1 base and J by 3 bases, with 10 bases between them. CDR3 DNA sequence: TGTGCCAGCAGTGAAGGGGCAGGTGGCTACAATGAGCAGTTCTTC. Translating it yields CASSEGAGGYNEQFF.

The chain recombines TRBV20-1 with TRBJ2-5, with 7 positions matching TRBD1. V lost 6 bases and J lost 2; bases outside the gene matches: 6. The CDR3 length is 13 residues. Germline V CDR1 and CDR2: DFQATT, SNEGSKA (reference sequence). DNA of the CDR3: TGCAGTGCAGTAAGACAGGGTCAAGAGACCCAGTACTTC. Its protein is CSAVRQGQETQYF.

This clonotype occurred many times. The chain couples TRBV30 to TRBJ2-1, with no clear D. This CDR3 comprises 12 residues. CDR1 is GTSNPN, CDR2 SVGIG, per germline (reference sequence). V was trimmed by 2 bases and J by 15 bases, leaving 17 bases between them. As DNA, the CDR3 is TGTGCCTGGAGTACCGGTCCTGTCGCGGCGTTCTTC. Translated, it gives CAWSTGPVAAFF.

This clonotype was recorded many times. The chain carries TRBV18 and TRBJ2-7; D gene unclear. This CDR3 region has 12 residues. The V and J ends lost 2 bases and 6 bases respectively, with 8 bases between them. Germline V gene data show CDR1 as KGHSH and CDR2 as LQKENI. This CDR3 reads CASSPGTAEQYF. For the CDR3, the DNA is TGTGCCAGCTCACCAGGAACAGCCGAGCAGTACTTC.

The chain recombines TRBV19 with TRBJ2-2; 7 nucleotides line up with TRBD2. After removal of 1 base from V and 4 bases from J, the junction contained 9 bases not matched to a gene. The CDR3 loop spans 17 amino acids. Germline-derived CDR1 and CDR2 are LNHDA and SQIVND (reference sequence). CDR3 sequence (DNA): TGTGCCAGTAGTATAGTTTCAGCGGGGCTGGGCACCGGGGAGCTGTTTTTT. This translates into CASSIVSAGLGTGELFF. Full variable domain (outside the CDR3, taken from reference TRBV19 and TRBJ2-2): DGGITQSPKYLFRKEGQNVTLSCEQNLNHDAMYWYRQDPGQGLRLIYYSQIVNDFQKGDIAEGYSVSREKKESFPLTVTSAQKNPTAFYLCASSIVSAGLGTGELFFGEGSRLTVL.

The chain has TRBV4-3 and TRBJ1-2; 8 nucleotides align to TRBD1. The germline gives CDR1 LGHNA, CDR2 YSLEER. V was clipped by 0 bases and J by 4 bases; unmatched bases: 4. CDR3 size: 15 residues. CDR3 sequence reads: CASSQDDRGSYGYTF. Here the CDR3 DNA reads TGCGCCAGCAGCCAAGACGACAGGGGTTCCTATGGCTACACCTTC.

This clonotype was seen at least ten times. J is TRBJ2-7 and V is TRBV7-9, with 8 bases matching TRBD2. This CDR3 comprises 14 residues. Germline CDR1 and CDR2: SEHNR and FQNEAQ (reference sequence). V shed 5 bases and J 3 bases; nucleotides not matched to a gene: 6. The CDR3 DNA reads as TGTGCCAGCAGCCAAGCGGGGGCCGACTACGAGCAGTACTTC. Translation gives CASSQAGADYEQYF.

This clonotype was observed many times. The chain combines TRBV28 with TRBJ1-2; 12 positions agree with TRBD1. Losses at the gene ends were 5 bases for V and 3 bases for J; bases not matched to a gene: 4. CDR3 size: 15 residues. The germline gives CDR1 MDHEN, CDR2 SYDVKM. The CDR3 DNA follows: TGTGCCAGCAGTCCCGGGACAGGGGGCGACTATGGCTACACCTTC. Its protein product is CASSPGTGGDYGYTF.

In its sample, this clonotype was seen a few times. The chain couples TRBV6-2 or TRBV6-3 to TRBJ1-5; tentative D call: TRBD1 (5 bases). CDR1 is MNHEY, CDR2 SVGEGT, per germline. Trimming cost V 1 base and J 1 base, with 8 bases left between them. This CDR3 has 15 amino acids. The DNA for the CDR3 is TGTGCCAGCAGTTACTGGGGCGGAAGCAATCAGCCCCAGCATTTT. This codes for CASSYWGGSNQPQHF.

This clonotype was found many times. V and J are TRBV7-2 and TRBJ2-1; D is uncertain. Per germline, CDR1 SGHTA and CDR2 FQGNSA. This CDR3 is 12 amino acids long. Trimming shortened V by 2 bases and J by 12 bases, and 11 bases separated the two germline ends. The CDR3 region has the DNA TGTGCCAGCAGCTTAAGCTACAGTATGCAGTTCTTC. This gives the protein CASSLSYSMQFF.

Many counts were recorded for this clonotype. The V call is TRBV12-3 or TRBV12-4, the J call TRBJ1-2; 7 bases fit TRBD1. Germline trimming cut 3 bases from V and 3 bases from J; bases unmatched to any gene: 4. This CDR3 region has 14 residues. DNA for the CDR3: TGTGCCAGCAGTTTCAGGGGGACCGACTATGGCTACACCTTC. The encoded protein is CASSFRGTDYGYTF.

The chain uses TRBV28 and TRBJ2-5; 9 positions match TRBD2. The trim removed 4 bases at V and 2 bases at J, leaving 2 bases unmatched. CDR1 and CDR2 from the germline V gene are MDHEN and SYDVKM. This CDR3 has 14 residues. This CDR3 is CASSSSGGQETQYF. Here the CDR3 DNA reads TGTGCCAGCAGTTCAAGCGGGGGGCAAGAGACCCAGTACTTC.

In its sample, this clonotype was seen many times. The rearrangement joins TRBV7-2 to TRBJ2-7; 10 positions match TRBD2. This CDR3 region has 15 residues. Germline lookup yields CDR1 SGHTA and CDR2 FQGNSA. The ends lost 2 bases at V and 6 bases at J; junction bases unmatched: 7. The CDR3 is CASSLIKASGSEQYF. The CDR3 bases are TGTGCCAGCAGCTTAATCAAGGCTAGCGGGAGCGAGCAGTACTTC.

The chain recombines TRBV29-1 with TRBJ1-2, with D hard to call. V was cut by 1 base and J by 0 bases, with 9 bases left in between. The CDR3 contains 14 residues. CDR1 and CDR2 from the germline V gene are SQVTM and ANQGSEA. Written as DNA, the CDR3 is TGCAGCGTTGAAGGGGCAGTTCCTAACTATGGCTACACCTTC. It is translated as CSVEGAVPNYGYTF.

This chain uses TRBV3-1 with TRBJ2-3; 10 nucleotides agree with TRBD2. Germline values: CDR1 LGHDT, CDR2 YNNKEL (reference sequence). With V trimmed by 1 base and J by 4 bases, 8 bases remained unmatched. The CDR3 totals 17 residues. The CDR3 here is CASSQGSASGGSDTQYF. CDR3 DNA sequence: TGTGCCAGCAGCCAAGGATCCGCTAGCGGGGGTTCAGATACGCAGTATTTT.

This clonotype occurred many times. The chain's CDR3 is CASSPGWGEDYGYTF. For the CDR3, the DNA is TGTGCCAGCAGCCCAGGGTGGGGCGAAGACTATGGCTACACCTTC. The chain employs TRBV7-9 and TRBJ1-2; the D gene is possibly TRBD1 (5 bases). Trimming removed 5 bases at V and 3 bases at J, with 16 bases between. The CDR3 has 15 amino acids. Germline V gene data show CDR1 as SEHNR and CDR2 as FQNEAQ (reference sequence).

This clonotype appeared many times. V gene TRBV19 combines with J gene TRBJ1-1, with TRBD1 as a possible D gene (5 bases). Germline V lookup: CDR1 LNHDA, CDR2 SQIVND (reference sequence). There are 13 residues in the CDR3. V was clipped by 4 bases and J by 3 bases, with 9 bases between them. The DNA of the CDR3 is TGTGCCAGTAGTACAGGGATACACACTGAAGCTTTCTTT. Protein sequence: CASSTGIHTEAFF.

Many counts were recorded for this clonotype. This chain connects TRBV7-9 to TRBJ2-5; possible D gene TRBD2, 6 bases. The CDR3 has 15 amino acids. From germline, CDR1 is SEHNR and CDR2 FQNEAQ (reference sequence). Between the trimmed V and J ends, which lost 5 bases and 4 bases, there was a span of 17 bases. CDR3 sequence: CASSQRNPEGETQYF. For the CDR3, the DNA is TGTGCCAGCAGCCAGAGGAACCCGGAGGGAGAGACCCAGTACTTC.

There are many counts of this clonotype. This chain connects TRBV6-6 to TRBJ1-1; D is unclear. CDR3 length: 13 residues. Germline V lookup: CDR1 MNHNY, CDR2 SVGAGI (reference sequence). V dropped 5 bases and J dropped 1 base, with 8 bases sitting between them. CDR3 amino acids: CASSPGENTEAFF. The CDR3 nucleotides are TGTGCCAGCAGTCCCGGGGAGAACACTGAAGCTTTCTTT.

The chain combines TRBV20-1 with TRBJ2-5; 8 bases line up with TRBD2. V lost 4 bases, J lost 2 bases, and 6 bases stayed unmatched. Germline values: CDR1 DFQATT, CDR2 SNEGSKA (reference sequence). CDR3 length: 14 amino acids. The CDR3 nucleotides read TGCAGTGCTACCCGGCGGGGGGTTCAAGAGACCCAGTACTTC. It codes for CSATRRGVQETQYF.

The V and J genes are TRBV20-1 and TRBJ1-2; 7 bases align to TRBD1. The CDR3 loop spans 12 amino acids. After removal of 3 bases from V and 7 bases from J, the junction contained 5 bases not matched to a gene. CDR1 and CDR2 (germline): DFQATT, SNEGSKA (reference sequence). In DNA, the CDR3 is TGCAGTGCTAGTCGTCAGGGGGGTGGCTACACCTTC. It translates to CSASRQGGGYTF.